The sample holds many counts of the clone carrying this T cell receptor (beta chain). The CDR3 contains 14 residues. V gave up 4 bases and J gave up 1 base, with 11 bases separating them. Germline V gives CDR1 MDHEN, CDR2 SYDVKM. This sample was included in a study of cytotoxic CD8 clonotypes in ibrutinib-treated CLL. The repertoire was sequenced with immunoSEQ multiplex PCR; TCRdb's copy has only in-frame clones and lacks some. The sample contains 35,000 or so clones, approximately 70% of which appear only once. The origin of this receptor is a human donor with chronic lymphocytic leukemia. V gene TRBV28 combines with J gene TRBJ2-7; D is uncertain. Material: PBMCs, obtained before ibrutinib treatment. The CDR3 nucleotides are TGTGCCAGCAGTTCCGCGGACCGATCCTACGAGCAGTACTTC. Amino acid sequence: CASSSADRSYEQYF. Full variable domain (missing parts from reference TRBV28 and TRBJ2-7): DVKVTQSSRYLVKRTGEKVFLECVQDMDHENMFWYRQDPGLGLRLIYFSYDVKMKEKGDIPEGYSVSREKKERFSLILESASTNQTSMYLCASSSADRSYEQYFGPGTRLTVT.